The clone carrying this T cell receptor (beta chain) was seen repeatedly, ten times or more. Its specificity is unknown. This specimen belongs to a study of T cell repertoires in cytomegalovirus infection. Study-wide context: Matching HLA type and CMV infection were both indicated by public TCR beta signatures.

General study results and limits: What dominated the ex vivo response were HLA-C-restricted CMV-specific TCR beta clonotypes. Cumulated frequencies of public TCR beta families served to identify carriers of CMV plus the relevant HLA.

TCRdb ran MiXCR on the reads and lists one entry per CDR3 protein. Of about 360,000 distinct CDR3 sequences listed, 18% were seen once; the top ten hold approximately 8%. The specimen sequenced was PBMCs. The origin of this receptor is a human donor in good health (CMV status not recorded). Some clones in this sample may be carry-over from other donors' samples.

The CDR3 reads CASSFQGGADTQYF. Written as DNA, the CDR3 is TGTGCCAGCAGCTTCCAGGGGGGGGCAGATACGCAGTATTTT. The chain combines TRBV7-2 with TRBJ2-3; D is perhaps TRBD1 or TRBD2 (7 bases each). The ends were cut back, 3 bases at V and 4 bases at J, with 11 bases in the middle. In germline, CDR1 is SGHTA, CDR2 FQGNSA. The CDR3 has 14 residues.